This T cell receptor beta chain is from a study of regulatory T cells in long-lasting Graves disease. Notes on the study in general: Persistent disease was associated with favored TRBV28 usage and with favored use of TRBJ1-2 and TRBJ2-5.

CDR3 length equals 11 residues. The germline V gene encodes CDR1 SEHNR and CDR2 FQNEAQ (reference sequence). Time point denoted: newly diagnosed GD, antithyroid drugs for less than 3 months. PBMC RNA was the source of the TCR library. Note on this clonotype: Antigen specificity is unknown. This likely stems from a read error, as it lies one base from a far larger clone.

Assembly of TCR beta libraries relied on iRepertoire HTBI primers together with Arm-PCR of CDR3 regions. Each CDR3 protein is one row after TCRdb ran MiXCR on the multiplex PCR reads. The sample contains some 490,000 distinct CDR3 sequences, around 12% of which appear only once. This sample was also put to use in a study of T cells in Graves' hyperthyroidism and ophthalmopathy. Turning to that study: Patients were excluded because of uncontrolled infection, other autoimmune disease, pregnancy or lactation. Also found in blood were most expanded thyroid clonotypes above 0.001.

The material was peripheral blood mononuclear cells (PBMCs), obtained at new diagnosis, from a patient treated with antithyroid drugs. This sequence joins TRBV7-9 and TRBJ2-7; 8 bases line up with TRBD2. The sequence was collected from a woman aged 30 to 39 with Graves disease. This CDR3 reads CASSQGTSLRF. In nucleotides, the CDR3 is TGTGCCAGCAGCCAAGGGACTAGTCTGCGGTTC.